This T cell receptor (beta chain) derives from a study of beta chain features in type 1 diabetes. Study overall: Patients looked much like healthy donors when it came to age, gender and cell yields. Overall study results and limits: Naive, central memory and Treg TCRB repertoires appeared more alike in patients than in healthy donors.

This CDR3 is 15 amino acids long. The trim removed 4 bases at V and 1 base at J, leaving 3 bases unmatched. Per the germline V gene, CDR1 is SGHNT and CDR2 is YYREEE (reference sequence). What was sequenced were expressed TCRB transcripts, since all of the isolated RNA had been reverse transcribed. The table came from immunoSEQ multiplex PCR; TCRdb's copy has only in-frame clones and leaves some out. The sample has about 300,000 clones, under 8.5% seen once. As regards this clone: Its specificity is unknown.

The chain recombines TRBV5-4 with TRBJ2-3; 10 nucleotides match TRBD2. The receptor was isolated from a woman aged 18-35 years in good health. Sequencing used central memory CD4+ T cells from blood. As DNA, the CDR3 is TGTGCCAGCAGCCAAGGACTAGCGGGCACAGATACGCAGTATTTT. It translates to CASSQGLAGTDTQYF.